This entry concerns a single T cell receptor beta chain. Its antigen is not identified. The authors used template switching to add a universal primer site and gave cDNA unique molecular identifiers. MiXCR, run by TCRdb on the 5' RACE reads, gives a single entry per CDR3 protein. The sample yields 350,000 to 450,000 distinct CDR3 sequences, about 18% seen once. Only healthy Caucasians were enrolled as donors. The sample originates from a study of identical twins. Study-wide results and limits: With beta out-of-frame sequences, excess sharing by twins was weaker.

CDR3 length: 14 amino acids. The V gene end was trimmed by 6 bases and the J gene end by 6 bases; junction bases not matched to a gene: 5. The clonotype comes from a man over 45 in good health. Specimen: naive T cells sorted from blood. This chain joins TRBV12-3 or TRBV12-4 and TRBJ2-1; 10 bases align to TRBD2. CDR3 nucleotide sequence: TGTGCCAGCAGGTCGGGACTAGCGATCAATGAGCAGTTCTTC. Protein: CASRSGLAINEQFF.